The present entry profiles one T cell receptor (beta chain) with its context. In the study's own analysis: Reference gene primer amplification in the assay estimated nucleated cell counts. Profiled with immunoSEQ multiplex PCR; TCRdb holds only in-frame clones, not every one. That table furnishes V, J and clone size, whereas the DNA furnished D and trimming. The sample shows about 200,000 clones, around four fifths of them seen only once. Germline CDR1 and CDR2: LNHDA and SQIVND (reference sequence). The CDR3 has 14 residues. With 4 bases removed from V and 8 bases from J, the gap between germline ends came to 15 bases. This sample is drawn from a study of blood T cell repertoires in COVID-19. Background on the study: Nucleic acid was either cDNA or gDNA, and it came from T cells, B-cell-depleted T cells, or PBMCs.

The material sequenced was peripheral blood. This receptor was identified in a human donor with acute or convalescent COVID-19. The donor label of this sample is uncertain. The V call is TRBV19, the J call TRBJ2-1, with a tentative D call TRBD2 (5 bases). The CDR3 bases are TGTGCCAGTAGTAGTATGTCCGGGGTGGATGAGCAGTTCTTC. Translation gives CASSSMSGVDEQFF.